This record concerns one TCR beta chain sequence. Its antigen has not been determined. No clone much larger than this one lies a single base away; base qualities are absent. Genomic DNA was isolated from the sorted cells so that the TCRbeta CDR3 region could be sequenced. The immunoSEQ Assay was used for sequencing of TCRbeta CDR3 regions. TCRdb limited this immuneACCESS table to in-frame rearrangements with V and J called. A share of clones is missing; checked studies link under half to unresolved V genes, and the rest is unexplained. The sample data list about 83,000 clones, and nearly 90% of these were observed just once. The top ten constitute 0.72% of the sample. Patients with a history of autoimmune disease or receiving systemic immunosuppression were excluded from the trial. Peripheral blood for TCR sequencing was collected from all dose cohorts at baseline, on cycle 4 day 1, and on cycle 7 day 1. The samples were drawn from a first-in-human, open-label, multicenter phase I dose-escalation trial of ivuxolimab. The trial enrolled adults with locally advanced or metastatic head and neck squamous cell, hepatocellular, melanoma or renal cell carcinoma. Before TCR sequencing, CD4+ and CD8+ T cells were separately sorted from peripheral blood.

The sample comes from a study of OX40 agonist ivuxolimab in advanced cancers. Study-wide context: Ivuxolimab was an agonistic, fully human IgG2 monoclonal antibody directed against OX40 (CD134), a costimulatory receptor. In the dose-escalation cohort, around four fifths of patients were male, and the mean age was roughly 56 years with a range of about 23 to 79. Of the approximately 50 dose-escalation patients, hepatocellular carcinoma was present in roughly 19, melanoma in roughly 15, renal cell carcinoma in 9 and head and neck cancer in 9. Three dose-escalation patients achieved partial responses, one with hepatocellular carcinoma and two with cutaneous melanoma. The paper reports the monotherapy dose-escalation portion (N of about 52 patients) of the phase I ivuxolimab trial. Prior anti-PD-1, anti-PD-L1 or anti-CTLA-4 therapy was permitted, and 35% to 40% of dose-escalation patients had received checkpoint inhibitors. Intravenous ivuxolimab was administered to patients every 2 weeks at six dose levels: 0.01, 0.1, 0.3, 1.5, 3 and 10 mg/kg. Peripheral TCRbeta sequencing was intended to test whether TCR sequence diversity was altered and clonal T-cell expansion was caused by ivuxolimab.

The investigation overall reported the following: Low levels of normalized T-cell clonal expansion were also seen in some nonresponding patients. On average, CD8+ T cells showed more expanded clones than CD4+ T cells after ivuxolimab. At doses from 0.1 to 3.0 mg/kg, clonal expansion was seen in both CD4+ and CD8+ blood T cells between baseline and week 6. In the 0.1-3.0 mg/kg groups, partial responders were among the patients with the lowest normalized peripheral clonal expansion, particularly in CD8+ T cells. The antigen specificity of the clonally expanded peripheral T cells was not determined.

The germline V gene supplies CDR1 SGHTA and CDR2 FQGTGA. There are 14 amino acids in the CDR3, from cysteine to phenylalanine inclusive. CDR3 DNA is the only sequence kept; it has 42 bases, read in frame from the first base. V and J lose 1 base and 3 bases, and a span of 8 bases separates them. The sequencing used CD4+ or CD8+ T cells sorted from blood, collected in a trial of the OX40 agonist ivuxolimab. This chain is built from TRBV7-3 and TRBJ2-3, with the D segment identity uncertain. The source is an adult with an advanced solid tumor such as melanoma, head and neck, liver or kidney cancer. CDR3 reads: CASSLKDRTDTQYF. The sequenced DNA is TGTGCCAGCAGCTTAAAGGATAGGACAGATACGCAGTATTTT.